This paragraph reports one T cell receptor beta chain. This sample is part of a study of technical replicates of blood from several donors. Assay used: immunoSEQ multiplex PCR; TCRdb lists only in-frame clones, some missing. The sample has 65,000 to 80,000 clones; nearly 98% are singletons. The germline V and J ends were trimmed by 7 bases and 11 bases, with 11 bases remaining between them. CDR1 and CDR2 from the germline V gene are MNHEY and SMNVEV (reference sequence). This CDR3 is 10 amino acids long. Sequenced material: T cells isolated from PBMCs. The clonotype originates from a human donor in good health. The chain carries TRBV27 and TRBJ1-2; possible D gene TRBD1, 5 bases. DNA for the CDR3: TGTGCCAGCAAATGGGGCGGATACACCTTC. Translating it yields CASKWGGYTF.